This passage covers 25 T cell receptor beta chains from one sample sequenced in a study of blood T cell repertoires in COVID-19. The data were produced by immunoSEQ multiplex PCR, yet TCRdb's version contains in-frame clones alone and is incomplete. Of 150,000 to 200,000 clones in the sample, roughly 82% were seen once. Sequenced material: PBMCs or T cells enriched from blood (not recorded which). The origin of the receptors is a man aged 45-65 years who had recovered from COVID-19.

The chain links TRBV5-1 to TRBJ2-7, with 7 bases lining up with TRBD1. V dropped 4 bases and J dropped 4; count of bases not matched to a gene: 5. Germline V gives CDR1 SGHRS, CDR2 YFSETQ. This CDR3 has 13 residues. The CDR3: CASSPDRVYEQYF. The CDR3 DNA is TGCGCCAGCAGCCCCGACAGGGTTTACGAGCAGTACTTC.

The genes are TRBV27 and TRBJ1-5; D gene ambiguous. The CDR3 sequence is 13 residues long. Germline V gene data show CDR1 as MNHEY and CDR2 as SMNVEV (reference sequence). Trimming removed 3 bases at V and 9 bases at J, with 12 bases between. The CDR3 reads CASSLGGLTPQHF. The DNA for the CDR3 is TGTGCCAGCAGTTTGGGAGGGTTGACGCCCCAGCATTTT.

The rearrangement links TRBV7-2 to TRBJ2-3; 13 bases are shared with TRBD2. CDR3 length: 17 residues. CDR1 is SGHTA and CDR2 is FQGNSA in the germline V gene. V was clipped by 5 bases and J by 1 base; unmatched bases: 6. The CDR3 DNA is TGTGCCAGCAGCCCTGGTGGACTAGCGGGGGGCACAGATACGCAGTATTTT. This codes for CASSPGGLAGGTDTQYF. Full variable domain (outside the CDR3, taken from reference TRBV7-2 and TRBJ2-3): GAGVSQSPSNKVTEKGKDVELRCDPISGHTALYWYRQSLGQGLEFLIYFQGNSAPDKSGLPSDRFSAERTGGSVSTLTIQRTQQEDSAVYLCASSPGGLAGGTDTQYFGPGTRLTVL.

The chain is built from TRBV25-1 and TRBJ1-1; TRBD1 might be the D (5 bases). CDR1 is MGHDK, CDR2 SYGVNS, per germline. This CDR3 is built from 12 residues. V was cut by 5 bases and J by 7 bases, with 11 bases left in between. CDR3 protein: CASSQGSLEAFF. CDR3 DNA sequence: TGTGCCAGCAGTCAGGGTAGCCTTGAAGCTTTCTTT.

This chain uses TRBV25-1 with TRBJ2-1, with D uncertain. Per germline, CDR1 MGHDK and CDR2 SYGVNS. The CDR3 length is 15 residues. V lost 3 bases and J 6 bases, leaving 15 bases between the germline ends. CDR3 sequence: CASSDPMGPGNEQFF. The CDR3 bases are TGTGCCAGCAGTGACCCGATGGGTCCGGGCAATGAGCAGTTCTTC. The full variable domain, rest sourced from reference TRBV25-1 and TRBJ2-1, is EADIYQTPRYLVIGTGKKITLECSQTMGHDKMYWYQQDPGMELHLIHYSYGVNSTEKGDLSSESTVSRIRTEHFPLTLESARPSHTSQYLCASSDPMGPGNEQFFGPGTRLTVL.

The V and J genes are TRBV9 and TRBJ1-1; 7 bases match TRBD1. The V and J ends lost 0 bases and 7 bases, in that order; junction bases with no gene match: 6. This CDR3 contains 14 residues. Germline CDR1 is SGDLS and CDR2 is YYNGEE. Written as DNA, the CDR3 is TGTGCCAGCAGCGTAGGCAGGGGGATGGATGAAGCTTTCTTT. Protein sequence: CASSVGRGMDEAFF.

This CDR3 is CASSHGTGGAEQFF. CDR3 coding DNA: TGCGCCAGCAGCCATGGGACAGGGGGCGCGGAGCAGTTCTTC. J is TRBJ2-1 and V is TRBV5-1; 12 positions agree with TRBD1. The germline CDR1 and CDR2 sequences are SGHRS and YFSETQ. V dropped 4 bases and J dropped 10; count of bases not matched to a gene: 6. CDR3 length equals 14 residues.

This clone was detected only a few times. The chain has TRBV11-2 and TRBJ1-5; maybe TRBD1 (6 bases). In germline, CDR1 is SGHAT, CDR2 FQNNGV. Trimming removed 5 bases from V and 3 bases from J, with 11 bases in between. This CDR3 comprises 14 residues. CDR3 region: CASSPDRNNQPQHF. DNA for the CDR3: TGTGCCAGCAGCCCAGACAGGAACAATCAGCCCCAGCATTTT.

The CDR3 nucleotides are TGCGCCAGCAGCTCCCAGGACAGCTCCGGCTGGGAGCTGTTTTTT. It translates to CASSSQDSSGWELFF. The V gene is TRBV4-1, the J gene TRBJ2-2; TRBD1 is a possible D gene (6 bases). CDR1 and CDR2 (germline): MGHRA, YSYEKL. CDR3 size: 15 residues. Trimming cost V 5 bases and J 9 bases, with 19 bases left between them.

V usage is TRBV12-3 or TRBV12-4 and J usage is TRBJ2-5; D is unclear. The V and J ends lost 7 bases and 4 bases respectively, with 10 bases between them. This CDR3 comprises 12 residues. CDR3 in DNA: TGTGCCAGCAATAGGTGGAGAGAGACCCAGTACTTC. This translates into CASNRWRETQYF.

CDR3 nucleotide sequence: TGTGCCAGCAGCATGGGACAGATGAACACTGAAGCTTTCTTT. The encoded protein is CASSMGQMNTEAFF. The V and J genes are TRBV7-3 and TRBJ1-1, with TRBD1 matching over 7 bases. CDR1 is SGHTA, CDR2 FQGTGA, per germline. CDR3 size: 14 residues. The junction had 3 bases not matched to a gene; V was cut back by 5 bases and J by 0 bases.

The chain links TRBV18 to TRBJ1-5; 8 nucleotides match TRBD1. CDR3 length: 15 residues. Germline V gene lookup returns CDR1 KGHSH and CDR2 LQKENI. The V and J ends lost 6 bases and 2 bases, in that order; junction bases with no gene match: 6. The DNA for the CDR3 is TGTGCCAGCTCCCCAGGGGGCACGGGCAATCAGCCCCAGCATTTT. Its translation: CASSPGGTGNQPQHF.

The sample holds a few counts of this clone. The chain combines TRBV12-3 or TRBV12-4 with TRBJ2-7; D is possibly TRBD2 (5 bases). V was cut by 5 bases and J by 6 bases, with 14 bases left in between. The CDR3 extends over 13 amino acids. The DNA of the CDR3 is TGTGCCAGCAGTCAAACGACTAAGGGCGAGCAGTACTTC. Protein product: CASSQTTKGEQYF.

The chain joins TRBV6-5 to TRBJ2-1; D remains unclear. Germline lookup yields CDR1 MNHEY and CDR2 SVGAGI. The CDR3 loop spans 15 amino acids. Deletions cut 3 bases from V and 2 bases from J, with 11 bases between. The CDR3 reads CASSYDERTYNEQFF. The DNA of the CDR3 is TGTGCCAGCAGTTATGACGAGCGTACCTACAATGAGCAGTTCTTC.

The chain joins TRBV10-3 to TRBJ1-5, with D uncertain. V was cut by 4 bases and J by 3 bases, with 10 bases left in between. The V gene's germline CDR1 is ENHRY and CDR2 SYGVKD. The CDR3 covers 14 residues. The CDR3, as DNA: TGTGCCATCAGTGTGTCAGCGGCCAATCAGCCCCAGCATTTT. This codes for CAISVSAANQPQHF.

The rearrangement links TRBV4-2 to TRBJ2-5; tentatively, D is TRBD1 (6 bases). There are 15 residues in the CDR3. The germline V gene encodes CDR1 LGHNA and CDR2 YNFKEQ. The V and J ends lost 0 bases and 5 bases respectively, with 13 bases between them. This chain's CDR3 is CASSQDKTGSETQYF. The DNA for the CDR3 is TGTGCCAGCAGCCAAGATAAAACAGGGTCGGAGACCCAGTACTTC.

The chain links TRBV9 to TRBJ2-7, with a tentative D call TRBD2 (6 bases). V shed 0 bases and J shed 10 bases, with 14 bases lying between them. The CDR3 extends over 13 amino acids. The germline V gene has CDR1 SGDLS and CDR2 YYNGEE. The CDR3 region has the DNA TGTGCCAGCAGCGTAGCCGACGTGGGGGGTCAGTACTTC. It codes for CASSVADVGGQYF.

A note on this clone: The identical CDR3 is also encoded by other nucleotide sequences in the sample. CDR3: CASSIGGRGGNQPQHF. CDR3 coding DNA: TGTGCCAGTAGTATCGGGGGGAGGGGTGGCAATCAGCCCCAGCATTTT. This chain uses TRBV19 with TRBJ1-5, with D tentatively TRBD1 (5 bases). The CDR3 contains 16 residues. Per the germline V gene, CDR1 is LNHDA and CDR2 is SQIVND (reference sequence). The V and J ends lost 3 bases and 2 bases respectively, with 14 bases between them.

Concerning this clone: At the DNA level, this CDR3 is encoded by other sequences in the same sample as well. The V gene is TRBV18, the J gene TRBJ2-7, with 7 bases matching TRBD1. V trimming: 2 bases; J trimming: 2 bases; junction bases outside the gene matches: 0. Germline V gene sequence: CDR1 KGHSH, CDR2 LQKENI. The CDR3 contains 13 residues. CDR3 sequence (DNA): TGTGCCAGCTCACCAGGGACAGCCTACGAGCAGTACTTC. Protein sequence: CASSPGTAYEQYF.

The chain recombines TRBV5-1 with TRBJ1-3; D is ambiguous. Germline V gene lookup returns CDR1 SGHRS and CDR2 YFSETQ. This CDR3 spans 16 amino acids. The V and J ends lost 3 bases and 0 bases respectively, with 13 bases between them. The chain's CDR3 is CASSSVGLSSGNTIYF. The CDR3 DNA reads as TGCGCCAGCAGCTCGGTGGGCCTCAGCTCTGGAAACACCATATATTTT.

This sequence joins TRBV11-3 and TRBJ2-1; tentatively, D is TRBD1 (6 bases). The CDR3 runs to 13 residues. Trimming cost V 3 bases and J 9 bases, with 12 bases left between them. Per the germline V gene, CDR1 is SGHNT and CDR2 is YENEEA. CDR3 in amino acids: CASSLGANFEQFF. The CDR3 nucleotides read TGTGCCAGCAGCTTGGGGGCGAATTTTGAGCAGTTCTTC.

V is TRBV4-2 and J is TRBJ2-1; TRBD2 matches at 10 bases. The CDR3 length is 15 residues. V was clipped by 5 bases and J by 2 bases; unmatched bases: 3. CDR1 is LGHNA, CDR2 YNFKEQ, per germline. Here the CDR3 reads CASSAAGGPYNEQFF. The CDR3 DNA sequence: TGTGCCAGCAGCGCAGCGGGGGGGCCCTACAATGAGCAGTTCTTC.

The V and J genes are TRBV3-1 (or the pseudogene TRBV3-2) and TRBJ1-1, with 8 bases fitting TRBD1. J lost 4 bases, V lost 6 bases, and 4 bases had no gene match. This CDR3 comprises 13 residues. Germline-derived CDR1 and CDR2 are LGHDT and YNNKEL (reference sequence). The CDR3, as DNA: TGTGCCAGCAGTCCAGGGGGCGGCACTGAAGCTTTCTTT. Protein sequence: CASSPGGGTEAFF.

The rearrangement links TRBV9 to TRBJ1-5; TRBD1 matches 10 bases. V dropped 3 bases and J dropped 2; count of bases not matched to a gene: 2. CDR1 SGDLS and CDR2 YYNGEE come from the germline V gene. The CDR3 extends over 15 amino acids. The CDR3 here is CASSATGGGNQPQHF. In DNA, the CDR3 is TGTGCCAGCAGCGCGACAGGGGGCGGCAATCAGCCCCAGCATTTT.

The chain uses TRBV2 and TRBJ2-2; a possible D gene is TRBD2 (6 bases). Between the trimmed V and J ends, which lost 6 bases and 9 bases, there was a span of 17 bases. From germline, CDR1 is SNHLY and CDR2 FYNNEI. The CDR3 runs 14 residues. In DNA, the CDR3 is TGTGCCAGCAGGGGGGGACTTGGGAGGAGGGAGCTGTTTTTT. Residues: CASRGGLGRRELFF.